What follows are 18 T cell receptor beta chains derived from one specimen sequenced in a study of shared clonotypes between healthy human individuals. Repertoires were generated with immunoSEQ multiplex PCR, while TCRdb's copy carries only in-frame clones and drops some. The data show hundreds of thousands of clones, roughly 77% seen once. Material: PBMCs. The receptors derive from a woman aged 40-49 years in good health. Some clones in this sample may be carry-over from other donors' samples.

The CDR3 reads CASSTGTGAVSYEQYF. CDR3 coding DNA: TGTGCCAGCAGCACCGGGACAGGGGCCGTATCCTACGAGCAGTACTTC. The chain is built from TRBV9 and TRBJ2-7, with TRBD1 identical over 10 bases. The germline V gene encodes CDR1 SGDLS and CDR2 YYNGEE. This CDR3 is built from 16 residues. Trimming at V came to 4 bases and at J to 1 base, leaving 8 bases not matched to a gene.

V is TRBV7-3 and J is TRBJ2-2; D call uncertain. The CDR3 runs 13 residues. CDR1 is SGHTA, CDR2 FQGTGA, per germline. The V and J ends lost 1 base and 4 bases respectively, with 4 bases between them. The CDR3 is CASSLSLTGELFF. DNA of the CDR3: TGTGCCAGCAGCTTAAGTCTCACCGGGGAGCTGTTTTTT.

V usage is TRBV19 and J usage is TRBJ2-2; TRBD2 matches 11 bases. Germline CDR1 LNHDA, CDR2 SQIVND (reference sequence). The ends lost 3 bases at V and 5 bases at J; junction bases unmatched: 11. The length of the CDR3 is 18 residues. The CDR3, as DNA: TGTGCCAGTAGTATTGAAGTACTAGCGGGAGTTACTACCGGGGAGCTGTTTTTT. It specifies CASSIEVLAGVTTGELFF.

The chain employs TRBV7-2 and TRBJ2-1; D not certain. With 2 bases removed from V and 9 bases from J, the gap between germline ends came to 23 bases. The germline gives CDR1 SGHTA, CDR2 FQGNSA. This CDR3 is 17 amino acids long. The DNA for the CDR3 is TGTGCCAGCAGCTTACATCGTCCTGGTGGCAGGAACGGTGAGCAGTTCTTC. Translation: CASSLHRPGGRNGEQFF.

This clone was found a few times. At the DNA level, this CDR3 is encoded by other sequences in the same sample as well. The chain carries TRBV27 and TRBJ2-6; 9 bases map to TRBD1. V dropped 6 bases and J dropped 4; count of bases not matched to a gene: 4. CDR1 MNHEY and CDR2 SMNVEV come from the germline V gene (reference sequence). This CDR3 contains 15 residues. CDR3 loop: CASRGQGAGANVLTF. CDR3 nucleotide sequence: TGTGCCAGCAGGGGACAGGGCGCCGGGGCCAACGTCCTGACTTTC.

The rearrangement links TRBV28 to TRBJ1-2; no firm D call. The CDR3 has 12 amino acids. Looked up from germline, CDR1 is MDHEN and CDR2 is SYDVKM. The ends were cut back, 6 bases at V and 2 bases at J, with 7 bases in the middle. In nucleotides, the CDR3 is TGTGCCAGCAGCCAACAGAACTATGGCTACACCTTC. Protein product: CASSQQNYGYTF.

This clone showed up just once. The chain links TRBV7-2 to TRBJ2-2, with 12 bases that match TRBD2. V was pared by 5 bases and J by 1 base, with 11 bases of the junction left unmatched. Per germline, CDR1 SGHTA and CDR2 FQGNSA. CDR3 length equals 19 residues. The CDR3 spells CASSTGTSGYYMNTGELFF. The CDR3 nucleotides are TGTGCCAGCAGCACCGGGACTAGCGGGTATTATATGAACACCGGGGAGCTGTTTTTT.

The chain links TRBV27 to TRBJ2-2; unclear D gene. V was clipped by 3 bases and J by 5 bases, with 10 bases between them. This CDR3 has 14 residues. Germline V gene data show CDR1 as MNHEY and CDR2 as SMNVEV (reference sequence). This CDR3 is CASSFTVLTGELFF. In nucleotides, the CDR3 is TGTGCCAGCAGTTTCACCGTTTTGACCGGGGAGCTGTTTTTT.

This rearrangement joins TRBV7-8 to TRBJ2-1; possible D gene TRBD2, 5 bases. The CDR3 covers 16 residues. Germline V CDR1 and CDR2: SGHVS, FQNEAQ. V dropped 4 bases and J dropped 2 bases, with 15 bases sitting between them. The CDR3 nucleotides are TGTGCCAGCAGCTCGGCCCCCCGGACTCCCTACAATGAGCAGTTCTTC. Translated, it gives CASSSAPRTPYNEQFF.

This clone was detected only a few times. J is TRBJ1-5 and V is TRBV28, with a possible D match to TRBD1 (6 bases). CDR1 is MDHEN and CDR2 is SYDVKM in the germline V gene. With 6 bases removed from V and 6 bases from J, the gap between germline ends came to 18 bases. The CDR3 loop spans 15 amino acids. CDR3 in amino acids: CASRNTGPGGQPQHF. The CDR3 DNA sequence: TGTGCCAGCAGGAACACAGGGCCCGGGGGTCAGCCCCAGCATTTT.

The rearrangement links TRBV7-2 to TRBJ1-4; D is possibly TRBD1 (5 bases). CDR1 is SGHTA, CDR2 FQGNSA, per germline. Between the trimmed V and J ends, which lost 0 bases and 8 bases, there was a span of 10 bases. The CDR3 spans 14 residues. Written as DNA, the CDR3 is TGTGCCAGCAGCTTAGCGGGGCAGTGGGAAAAACTGTTTTTT. Protein: CASSLAGQWEKLFF.

V gene TRBV29-1 combines with J gene TRBJ1-2, with 9 bases identical to TRBD1. The CDR3 is made up of 14 amino acids. Germline values: CDR1 SQVTM, CDR2 ANQGSEA. The V gene end was trimmed by 3 bases and the J gene end by 8 bases; junction bases not matched to a gene: 10. CDR3 sequence: CSVDLAGQGEGYTF. The CDR3 DNA is TGCAGCGTTGACCTAGCGGGACAGGGAGAAGGCTACACCTTC.

The rearrangement joins TRBV21-1 to TRBJ1-4. TRBV21-1 is flagged as a pseudogene. The CDR3 extends over 18 amino acids. CDR3 region: CASSTQAGEQGADEKLFF. CDR3 sequence (DNA): TGTGCCAGCAGCACCCAAGCGGGGGAACAGGGAGCAGATGAAAAACTGTTTTTT.

This rearrangement joins TRBV5-5 to TRBJ2-7; TRBD1 agrees at 8 bases. Germline CDR1 SGHKS, CDR2 YYEKEE (reference sequence). The CDR3 length is 15 residues. Germline trimming cut 4 bases from V and 3 bases from J; bases unmatched to any gene: 9. The DNA of the CDR3 is TGTGCCAGCAGCCTCGGACAGGGTTTCTTCTACGAGCAGTACTTC. It yields the protein CASSLGQGFFYEQYF.

The rearrangement links TRBV15 to TRBJ2-1; 8 bases fit TRBD2. Germline V lookup: CDR1 LNHNV, CDR2 YYDKDF (reference sequence). V lost 6 bases, J lost 2 bases, and 3 bases stayed unmatched. The length of the CDR3 is 14 residues. This chain's CDR3 is CATRERGTYNEQFF. CDR3 bases: TGTGCCACCAGAGAGCGGGGGACCTACAATGAGCAGTTCTTC.

This chain links TRBV2 with TRBJ2-3; D gene uncertain. This CDR3 comprises 13 residues. Deletions cut 4 bases from V and 2 bases from J, with 7 bases between. Germline lookup yields CDR1 SNHLY and CDR2 FYNNEI. In DNA form, the CDR3 reads TGTGCCAGCAGTGTTGTTCCCACAGATACGCAGTATTTT. Amino acids: CASSVVPTDTQYF.

This clone has only a few counts. The genes are TRBV7-2 and TRBJ2-1, with D possibly TRBD2 on 6 matching bases. This CDR3 comprises 12 residues. V lost 1 base to trimming and J lost 12 bases, with 10 bases between them. The germline CDR1 and CDR2 sequences are SGHTA and FQGNSA. The CDR3 region is CASSLVGTGQFF. The DNA of the CDR3 is TGTGCCAGCAGCTTAGTTGGGACTGGGCAGTTCTTC.

At least ten counts were recorded for this clone. V usage is TRBV5-4 and J usage is TRBJ2-1; 9 positions agree with TRBD1. The CDR3 covers 17 residues. V lost 3 bases and J lost 4; bases outside the gene matches: 11. CDR1 and CDR2 (germline): SGHNT, YYREEE (reference sequence). Here the CDR3 DNA reads TGTGCCAGCAGCTGGGGAGCGACAGGGGGGATGTACAATGAGCAGTTCTTC. It translates to CASSWGATGGMYNEQFF.